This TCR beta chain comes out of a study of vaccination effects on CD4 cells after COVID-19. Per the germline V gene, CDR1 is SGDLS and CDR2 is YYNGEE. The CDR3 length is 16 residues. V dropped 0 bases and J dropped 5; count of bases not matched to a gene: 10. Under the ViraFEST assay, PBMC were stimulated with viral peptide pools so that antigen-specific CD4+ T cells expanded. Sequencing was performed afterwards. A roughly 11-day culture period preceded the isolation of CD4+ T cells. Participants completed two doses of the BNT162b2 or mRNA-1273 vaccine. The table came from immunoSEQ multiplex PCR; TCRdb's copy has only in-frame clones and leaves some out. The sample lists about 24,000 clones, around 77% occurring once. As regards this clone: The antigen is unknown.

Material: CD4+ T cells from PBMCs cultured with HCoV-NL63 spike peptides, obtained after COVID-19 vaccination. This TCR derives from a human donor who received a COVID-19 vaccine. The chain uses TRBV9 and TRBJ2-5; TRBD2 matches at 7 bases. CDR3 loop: CASSVDWRGSGETQYF. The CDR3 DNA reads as TGTGCCAGCAGCGTAGACTGGCGGGGGTCGGGGGAGACCCAGTACTTC.